Given below is one T cell receptor beta chain in context. While infection was still active, Seattle patients were enrolled and then followed longitudinally. The data are from a study of blood T cell repertoires in COVID-19. Study-wide background: Acute and convalescent COVID-19 specimens originated in the United States, Italy and Spain. Sample material is recorded as cDNA or gDNA derived from T cells, B-cell-depleted T cells, or PBMCs.

The germline V gene encodes CDR1 MRHNA and CDR2 SNTAGT. The CDR3 is 13 amino acids. V lost 10 bases to trimming and J lost 5 bases, with 18 bases between them. Original data processing: Amplifying reference gene primers gave estimates of nucleated cell counts. Generated by immunoSEQ multiplex PCR, the TCRdb table keeps only in-frame clones and is missing some. D and trimming were read from the DNA, whereas the V and J calls and clone size are those reported in that table. The sample lists roughly 130,000 clones, 90% occurring once. This TCR was sampled from a man aged 55 to 70 with COVID-19, enrolled during active disease. Sequencing was performed on peripheral blood. The chain has TRBV6-4 and TRBJ2-7; tentatively, D is TRBD2 (5 bases). DNA of the CDR3: TGTGCCAACTCCCCAGGCGGGCCTAACGAGCAGTACTTC. It encodes CANSPGGPNEQYF.